The T cell receptor (beta chain) described here comes from a study of graft-versus-host responses after intestinal transplantation. The assay was immunoSEQ multiplex PCR, and TCRdb's table has in-frame clones only and misses some. The table has about 24,000 clones, roughly 85% seen once; the top ten hold under 1%. The germline gives CDR1 MNHNS, CDR2 SASEGT. Trimming took off 8 bases at V and 1 base at J, with 13 bases between the two ends. The CDR3 covers 14 residues. This sequence was found in a human patient who received an intestinal transplant, so some T cells may come from the graft donor. The specimen comprised PBMCs, sampled roughly 450 days after intestinal transplant. The V gene is TRBV6-1, the J gene TRBJ2-3; D gene unclear. In DNA form, the CDR3 reads TGTGCCAGCCACCCTTCGGTGGGCACAGATACGCAGTATTTT. Its protein product is CASHPSVGTDTQYF.